Listed here is a single TCR beta chain. What it binds is unknown. This sample is part of a study of cytomegalovirus exposure and HLA in healthy donors. Findings of the study overall: Most sequenced TCRs were rare (though some public TCRs occurred in many donors). The CMV antigen specificity of a few CMV-associated chains was confirmed through in vitro analysis. HLA alleles showed associations with 15,000 to 20,000 TCR beta sequences in a later analysis, at a 0.05 false discovery rate.

The length of the CDR3 is 13 residues. Trimming removed 0 bases from V and 4 bases from J, with 5 bases in between. Germline CDR1 reads SGHRS; CDR2 reads YFSETQ. Researchers ran the PCR with 60 Vbeta and 13 Jbeta primers. Method: immunoSEQ multiplex PCR; TCRdb's copy keeps in-frame clones and lacks some. This table has roughly 71,000 clones, around four fifths appearing once. Sequencing input: PBMCs. This sequence joins TRBV5-1 and TRBJ1-3; D not resolved. The clonotype comes from a girl between 10 and 17 years old in good health and CMV-seropositive. The chain's CDR3 is CASSLGQGNTIYF. The CDR3 DNA follows: TGCGCCAGCAGCTTGGGGCAGGGAAACACCATATATTTT.